This T cell receptor (beta chain) was profiled in a study of vaccination effects on CD4 cells after COVID-19. Broader study findings: Infection-derived and vaccine-derived clones contracted markedly late after vaccination.

Trimming pared 0 bases from V and 8 bases from J, leaving 8 bases between. Germline-derived CDR1 and CDR2 are PRHDT and FYEKMQ (reference sequence). This CDR3 has 12 residues. Using immunoSEQ multiplex PCR, the repertoire was profiled, and TCRdb retains in-frame clones only, with some absent. The sample carries around 28,000 clones, 77% recorded once. Notes on this clone: Antigen specificity is unknown.

Peptide-pool stimulation followed by sequencing identified expanded antigen-specific CD4+ clonotypes in the ViraFEST assay. Investigators separated out CD4+ T cells once about 10 days of culture had passed. Their SARS-CoV-2 infection, verified by PCR, occurred between March and December 2020. A half-medium replacement with IL-2 medium was carried out on days 3 and 7. This chain connects TRBV13 to TRBJ2-7; D ambiguous. The sequence was obtained from a human donor who had a prior SARS-CoV-2 infection. The sample in question was CD4+ T cells from PBMCs cultured with HCoV-NL63 spike peptides, obtained before COVID-19 vaccination. In nucleotides, the CDR3 is TGTGCCAGCAGCTTAGGCCTGGAAAAGCAGTACTTC. The encoded protein is CASSLGLEKQYF.